This T cell receptor (beta chain) was captured in a study of patients and donors after allogeneic stem cell transplantation. From the RT-PCR reads, TCRdb called clonotypes with MiXCR, one entry per CDR3 protein. The sample yields about 410,000 distinct CDR3 sequences, under 20% seen once. The CDR3 length is 18 residues. V lost 7 bases, J lost 1 base, and 20 bases lay in between. Germline V gives CDR1 MNHEY, CDR2 SVGEGT. The receptor's source is a human donor who was either an allogeneic HSCT recipient or a stem cell or donor lymphocyte infusion donor (not recorded which). It is not recorded whose cells these are; they may come from a transplant donor. The gene calls are TRBV6-2 or TRBV6-3 and TRBJ2-6; no clear D. Sequenced input: blood, either unsorted or a sorted T cell fraction (not recorded which). As DNA, the CDR3 is TGTGCCAGCATCCCCCGGAAGGTCGCTGGATCTGGGGCCAACGTCCTGACTTTC. This gives the protein CASIPRKVAGSGANVLTF.